The source of this T cell receptor (beta chain) is a study of OX40 agonist ivuxolimab in advanced cancers. Study information: Patient treatment consisted of intravenous ivuxolimab administration every 2 weeks at 0.01 to 10 mg/kg. Study-level results: On average, CD8+ T cells showed a greater number of expanded clones than CD4+.

Remarks on this clone: Its cognate antigen is unknown.

Sequenced by immunoSEQ multiplex PCR; TCRdb stores in-frame clones only, minus some. The table shows some 100,000 clones, with under 90% occurring only once. V dropped 0 bases and J dropped 9 bases, with 9 bases sitting between them. CDR1 and CDR2 (germline): SGHTA, FQGNSA. CDR3 size: 13 residues. The specimen comprised CD4+ or CD8+ T cells sorted from blood, sampled in a trial of the OX40 agonist ivuxolimab. This sequence joins TRBV7-2 and TRBJ2-1; possibly TRBD2 for D (6 bases). The receptor was isolated from an adult with an advanced solid tumor such as melanoma, head and neck, liver or kidney cancer. CDR3 nucleotide sequence: TGTGCCAGCAGCTTAGCGGGGGGTAGTGAGCAGTTCTTC. Its translation: CASSLAGGSEQFF.